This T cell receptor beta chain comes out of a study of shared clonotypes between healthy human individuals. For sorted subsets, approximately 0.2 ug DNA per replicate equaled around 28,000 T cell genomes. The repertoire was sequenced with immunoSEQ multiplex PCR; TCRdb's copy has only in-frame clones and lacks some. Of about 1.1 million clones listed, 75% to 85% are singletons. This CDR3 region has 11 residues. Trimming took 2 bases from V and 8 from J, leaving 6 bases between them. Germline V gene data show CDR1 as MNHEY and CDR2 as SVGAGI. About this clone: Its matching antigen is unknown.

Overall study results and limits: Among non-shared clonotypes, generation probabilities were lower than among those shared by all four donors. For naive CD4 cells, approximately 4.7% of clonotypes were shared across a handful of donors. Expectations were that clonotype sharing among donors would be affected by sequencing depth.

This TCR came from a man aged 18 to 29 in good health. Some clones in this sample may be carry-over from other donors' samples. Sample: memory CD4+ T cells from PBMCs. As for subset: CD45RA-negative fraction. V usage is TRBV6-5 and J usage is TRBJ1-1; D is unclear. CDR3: CASSYTREAFF. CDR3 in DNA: TGTGCCAGCAGTTACACGAGAGAAGCTTTCTTT.